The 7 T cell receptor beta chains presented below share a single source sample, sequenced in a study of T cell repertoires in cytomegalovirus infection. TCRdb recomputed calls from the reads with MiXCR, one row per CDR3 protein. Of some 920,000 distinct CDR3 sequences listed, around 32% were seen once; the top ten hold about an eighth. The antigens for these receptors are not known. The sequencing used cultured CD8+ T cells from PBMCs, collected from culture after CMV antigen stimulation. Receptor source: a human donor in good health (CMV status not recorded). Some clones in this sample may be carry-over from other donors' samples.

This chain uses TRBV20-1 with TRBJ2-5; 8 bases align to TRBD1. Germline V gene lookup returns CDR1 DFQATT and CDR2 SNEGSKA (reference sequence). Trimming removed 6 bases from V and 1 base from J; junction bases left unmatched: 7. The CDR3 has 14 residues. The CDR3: CSADRDRRQETQYF. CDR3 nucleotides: TGCAGTGCAGACCGGGACAGGCGCCAAGAGACCCAGTACTTC.

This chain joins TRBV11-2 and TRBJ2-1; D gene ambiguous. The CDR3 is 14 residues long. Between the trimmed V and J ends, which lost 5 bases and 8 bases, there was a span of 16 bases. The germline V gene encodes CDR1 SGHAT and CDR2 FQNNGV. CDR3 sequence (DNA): TGTGCCAGCAGCCCAGAGGCCACTGAAGATGAGCAGTTCTTC. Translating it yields CASSPEATEDEQFF.

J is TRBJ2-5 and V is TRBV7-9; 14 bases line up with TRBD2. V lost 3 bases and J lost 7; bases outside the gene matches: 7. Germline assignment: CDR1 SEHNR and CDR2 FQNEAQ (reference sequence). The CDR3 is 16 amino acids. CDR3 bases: TGTGCCAGCAGCTTCCTAGGACTAGCGGGGGGACGGACCCAGTACTTC. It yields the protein CASSFLGLAGGRTQYF.

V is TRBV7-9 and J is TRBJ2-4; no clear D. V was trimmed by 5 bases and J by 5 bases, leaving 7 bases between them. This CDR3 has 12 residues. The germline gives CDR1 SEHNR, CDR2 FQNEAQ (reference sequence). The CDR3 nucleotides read TGTGCCAGCAGCGTTCGGGAAAACATTCAGTACTTC. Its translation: CASSVRENIQYF.

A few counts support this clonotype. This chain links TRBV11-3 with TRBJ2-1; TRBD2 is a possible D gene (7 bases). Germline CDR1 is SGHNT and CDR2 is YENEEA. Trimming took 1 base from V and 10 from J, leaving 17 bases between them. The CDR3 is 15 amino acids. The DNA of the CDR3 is TGTGCCAGCAGCTTAGGGGGGGGGCCGAGACGGGAGCAGTTCTTC. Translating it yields CASSLGGGPRREQFF.

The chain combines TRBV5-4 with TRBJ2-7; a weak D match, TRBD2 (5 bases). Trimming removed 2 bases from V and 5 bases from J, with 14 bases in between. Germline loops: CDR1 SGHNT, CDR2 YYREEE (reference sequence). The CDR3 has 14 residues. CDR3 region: CASSFHKRVNEQYV. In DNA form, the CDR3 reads TGTGCCAGCAGCTTTCACAAGAGGGTCAACGAGCAGTACGTC.

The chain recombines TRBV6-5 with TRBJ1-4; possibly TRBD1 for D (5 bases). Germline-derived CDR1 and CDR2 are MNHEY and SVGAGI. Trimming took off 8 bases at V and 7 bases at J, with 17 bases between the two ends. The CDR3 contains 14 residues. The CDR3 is CASGDSLQGEKLFF. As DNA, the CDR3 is TGTGCCAGCGGAGACAGTCTTCAAGGTGAAAAACTGTTTTTT.